The clone carrying this T cell receptor beta chain has just a few counts. Its target is unknown. A second PCR of roughly 7 to 11 cycles used a sample-barcoded 5' primer and a J-beta primer mix. Tags on each cDNA molecule came from a template-switch adaptor with 12 random nucleotides. All samples gave at least 2.5 million CDR3-containing paired-end reads. TCRdb itself ran the 5' RACE reads through MiXCR, one entry per CDR3 protein. The table shows about 1,000,000 distinct CDR3 sequences, with 35% to 50% occurring only once. This record belongs to a study of blood T cells in healthy people across ages. Study information: About one barcoded beta molecule per two T cells was the capture yield of template switching. Study observations and caveats: It was the long-lived donors that had more naive CD4+ cells and higher diversity than aged donors.

With V trimmed by 2 bases and J by 7 bases, 2 bases remained unmatched. CDR1 WNHNN and CDR2 SYGVQD come from the germline V gene (reference sequence). There are 14 residues in the CDR3. The sequencing input was blood. The source of this sequence is a woman aged 55-70 years in good health. The V call is TRBV10-1, the J call TRBJ1-6; 7 bases match TRBD1. The CDR3 coding sequence is TGCGCCAGCAGTGAGGGACAGGTGAATTCACCCCTCCACTTT. Protein sequence: CASSEGQVNSPLHF.